This paragraph covers one TCR beta chain sequence. Its target is not known. The data derive from a study of shared clonotypes between healthy human individuals. Study-level information: Researchers assigned three CD4 naive, three CD4 memory, two CD8 naive and one CD8 memory plate to each donor. Study findings and constraints: Non-shared clonotypes had lower generation probabilities than those shared by all four donors. Naive subsets, compared against memory subsets, generally had larger estimated richness values.

Germline V CDR1 and CDR2: MDHEN, SYDVKM. The CDR3 covers 14 residues. V gave up 7 bases and J gave up 5 bases, with 17 bases separating them. Assay runs were performed at deep level. Assay used: immunoSEQ multiplex PCR; TCRdb lists only in-frame clones, some missing. In the table there are around 700,000 clones, 60% to 75% of which are singletons. The sequence was obtained from a woman aged 25 to 39 in good health. Sequencing was done on a sample of memory CD4+ T cells sorted from blood. Documented subset: CD45RA-negative fraction. This rearrangement joins TRBV28 to TRBJ1-1; D may be TRBD1 (5 bases). The CDR3 loop reads CASTYLGEGTEAFF. The CDR3 DNA reads TGTGCCAGCACCTATCTAGGGGAGGGGACTGAAGCTTTCTTT.